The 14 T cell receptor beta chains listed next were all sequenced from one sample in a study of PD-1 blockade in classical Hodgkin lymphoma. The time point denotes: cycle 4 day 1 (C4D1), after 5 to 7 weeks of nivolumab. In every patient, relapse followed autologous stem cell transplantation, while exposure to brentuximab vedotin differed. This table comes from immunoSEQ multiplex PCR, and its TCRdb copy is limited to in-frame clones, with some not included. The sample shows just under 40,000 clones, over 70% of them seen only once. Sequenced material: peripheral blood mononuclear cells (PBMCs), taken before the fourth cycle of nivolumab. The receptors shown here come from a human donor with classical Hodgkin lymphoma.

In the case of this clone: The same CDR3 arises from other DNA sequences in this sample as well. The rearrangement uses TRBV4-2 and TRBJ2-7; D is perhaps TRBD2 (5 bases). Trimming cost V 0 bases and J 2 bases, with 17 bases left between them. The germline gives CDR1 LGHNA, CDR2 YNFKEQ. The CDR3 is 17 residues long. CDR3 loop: CASSQDRGAGRPYEQYF. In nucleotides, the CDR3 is TGTGCCAGCAGCCAAGATCGGGGTGCCGGACGACCCTACGAGCAGTACTTC.

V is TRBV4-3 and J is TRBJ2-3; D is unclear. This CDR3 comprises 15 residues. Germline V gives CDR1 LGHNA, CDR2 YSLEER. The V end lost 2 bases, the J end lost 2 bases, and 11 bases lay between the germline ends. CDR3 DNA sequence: TGCGCCAGCAGCCAACTGTCGTATGTCACAGATACGCAGTATTTT. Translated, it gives CASSQLSYVTDTQYF.

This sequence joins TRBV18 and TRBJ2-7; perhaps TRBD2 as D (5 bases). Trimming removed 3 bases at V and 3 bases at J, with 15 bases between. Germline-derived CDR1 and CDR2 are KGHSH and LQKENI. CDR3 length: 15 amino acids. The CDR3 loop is CASSPGVYPDYEQYF. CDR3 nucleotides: TGTGCCAGCTCACCCGGGGTTTATCCCGACTACGAGCAGTACTTC.

Here the CDR3 reads CASSLDTDTQYF. The CDR3 coding sequence is TGCGCCAGCAGCCTCGACACGGATACGCAGTATTTT. This rearrangement joins TRBV5-1 to TRBJ2-3; D is unresolved. V was trimmed by 4 bases and J by 6 bases, leaving 9 bases between them. The CDR3 extends over 12 amino acids. The germline V gene has CDR1 SGHRS and CDR2 YFSETQ. The full variable domain, its missing parts supplied by reference TRBV5-1 and TRBJ2-3, is KAGVTQTPRYLIKTRGQQVTLSCSPISGHRSVSWYQQTPGQGLQFLFEYFSETQRNKGNFPGRFSGRQFSNSRSEMNVSTLELGDSALYLCASSLDTDTQYFGPGTRLTVL.

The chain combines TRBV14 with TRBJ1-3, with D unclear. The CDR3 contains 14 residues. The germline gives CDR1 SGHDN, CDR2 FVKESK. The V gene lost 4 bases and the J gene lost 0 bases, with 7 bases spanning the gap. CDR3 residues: CASSLSNSGNTIYF. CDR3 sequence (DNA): TGTGCCAGCAGCCTCAGTAACTCTGGAAACACCATATATTTT.

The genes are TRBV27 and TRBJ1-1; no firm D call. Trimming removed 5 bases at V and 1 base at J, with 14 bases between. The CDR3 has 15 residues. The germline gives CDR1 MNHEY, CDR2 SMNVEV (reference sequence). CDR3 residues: CASSPWVEANTEAFF. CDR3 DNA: TGTGCCAGCAGTCCATGGGTGGAAGCGAACACTGAAGCTTTCTTT.

The CDR3 loop is CSVVGRRDYGYTF. The CDR3 region has the DNA TGCAGCGTGGTCGGGCGCAGGGACTATGGCTACACCTTC. The V call is TRBV29-1, the J call TRBJ1-2, with TRBD1 as a possible D gene (5 bases). With 6 bases removed from V and 3 bases from J, the gap between germline ends came to 14 bases. CDR1 is SQVTM, CDR2 ANQGSEA, per germline. The CDR3 covers 13 residues.

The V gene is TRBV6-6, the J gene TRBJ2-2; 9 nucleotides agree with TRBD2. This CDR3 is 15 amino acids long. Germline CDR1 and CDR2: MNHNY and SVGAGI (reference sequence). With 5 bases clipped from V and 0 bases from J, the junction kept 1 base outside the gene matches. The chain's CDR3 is CASSLAGTNTGELFF. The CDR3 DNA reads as TGTGCCAGCAGTCTAGCGGGGACGAACACCGGGGAGCTGTTTTTT.

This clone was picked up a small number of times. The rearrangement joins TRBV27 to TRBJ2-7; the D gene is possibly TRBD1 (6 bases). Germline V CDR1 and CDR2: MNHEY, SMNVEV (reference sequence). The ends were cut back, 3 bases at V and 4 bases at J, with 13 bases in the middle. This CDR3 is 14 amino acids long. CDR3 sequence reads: CASSLTGIFYEQYF. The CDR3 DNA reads TGTGCCAGCAGTTTGACAGGAATTTTTTACGAGCAGTACTTC.

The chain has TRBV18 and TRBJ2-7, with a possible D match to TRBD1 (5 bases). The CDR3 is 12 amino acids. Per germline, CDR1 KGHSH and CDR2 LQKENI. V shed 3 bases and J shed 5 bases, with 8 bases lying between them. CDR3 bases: TGTGCCAGCTCACCGACAGACCACGAGCAGTACTTC. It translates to CASSPTDHEQYF.

The CDR3 DNA is TGTGCCAGCGGGACAGGTTTCCAAGTCCATGAGCAGTTCTTC. It translates to CASGTGFQVHEQFF. The chain carries TRBV6-5 and TRBJ2-1; 8 bases fit TRBD1. Trimming cost V 8 bases and J 8 bases; bases outside gene matches: 11. CDR1 is MNHEY, CDR2 SVGAGI, per germline. The CDR3 has 14 amino acids.

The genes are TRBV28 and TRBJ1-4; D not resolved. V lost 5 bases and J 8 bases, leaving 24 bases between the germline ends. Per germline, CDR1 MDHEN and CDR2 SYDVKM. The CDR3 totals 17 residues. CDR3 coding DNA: TGTGCCAGCAGTCATGGCCCGCGCGGCCCCCCGGGGGAAAAACTGTTTTTT. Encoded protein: CASSHGPRGPPGEKLFF.

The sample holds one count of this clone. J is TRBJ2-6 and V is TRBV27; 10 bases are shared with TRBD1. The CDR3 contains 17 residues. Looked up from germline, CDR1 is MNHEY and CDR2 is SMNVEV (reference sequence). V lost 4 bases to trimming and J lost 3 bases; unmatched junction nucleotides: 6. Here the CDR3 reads CASSSRTGGFGANVLTF. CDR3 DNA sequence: TGTGCCAGCAGTTCACGGACAGGGGGATTTGGGGCCAACGTCCTGACTTTC.

In DNA, the CDR3 is TGTGCCAGTAGTATAGGGGGCAGGGGCCGCTCGGGGGATACGCAGTATTTT. This encodes CASSIGGRGRSGDTQYF. The rearrangement joins TRBV19 to TRBJ2-3; D might be TRBD1 (6 bases). This CDR3 is built from 17 residues. V shed 1 base and J shed 6 bases, with 20 bases lying between them. From germline, CDR1 is LNHDA and CDR2 SQIVND (reference sequence).